The 22 T cell receptor beta chains reported below all come from one sample, sequenced in a study of beta chain features in type 1 diabetes. Expressed TCRB transcripts got sequenced, as all isolated RNA was reverse transcribed. Only in-frame clones appear in the TCRdb table, and some are missing; sequencing was by immunoSEQ multiplex PCR. Of over 700,000 clones in the sample, roughly 16% are singletons; the top ten hold 0.02% to 0.025%. Sequencing used naive CD4+ T cells from blood. The receptors come from a woman younger than 30 in good health.

This chain connects TRBV28 to TRBJ2-3; a weak D match, TRBD1 (6 bases). Trimming left V 5 bases short and J 4 bases short, with 10 bases between. There are 13 residues in the CDR3. Germline CDR1 and CDR2: MDHEN and SYDVKM. CDR3 in DNA: TGTGCCAGCAGTACCCCAGGGGCAGATACGCAGTATTTT. This sequence encodes CASSTPGADTQYF.

The chain links TRBV7-9 to TRBJ2-3; 15 bases are shared with TRBD2. Per the germline V gene, CDR1 is SEHNR and CDR2 is FQNEAQ (reference sequence). With 5 bases clipped from V and 2 bases from J, the junction kept 5 bases outside the gene matches. The length of the CDR3 is 17 residues. CDR3 DNA: TGTGCCAGCAGCCCGAGGACTAGCGGGAGGGTCACAGATACGCAGTATTTT. This encodes CASSPRTSGRVTDTQYF.

The V gene is TRBV6-6, the J gene TRBJ2-5, with a weak D call TRBD2 (5 bases). Deletions cut 10 bases from V and 2 bases from J, with 17 bases between. CDR3 length: 14 amino acids. The germline CDR1 and CDR2 sequences are MNHNY and SVGAGI (reference sequence). The CDR3 DNA reads TGTGCCACCTGTGTAACGCCGGGGCAAGAGACCCAGTACTTC. Residues: CATCVTPGQETQYF.

This clone was counted between two and nine times. V and J are TRBV7-2 and TRBJ2-2, with a tentative D call TRBD2 (6 bases). V was clipped by 5 bases and J by 1 base, with 17 bases between them. This CDR3 contains 17 residues. Germline loops: CDR1 SGHTA, CDR2 FQGNSA. The CDR3 DNA is TGTGCCAGCAGCCCAGCCCTCGGGCGGGAGAACACCGGGGAGCTGTTTTTT. Amino acids: CASSPALGRENTGELFF.

The chain combines TRBV7-2 with TRBJ2-7; 10 bases are a match to TRBD2. The CDR3 is 17 residues long. Germline V gene data show CDR1 as SGHTA and CDR2 as FQGNSA. V gave up 2 bases and J gave up 3 bases; unmatched junction bases: 10. The CDR3 DNA reads as TGTGCCAGCAGCTTAAGAGTTTGGCCTAGCGGGAGCTACGAGCAGTACTTC. It yields the protein CASSLRVWPSGSYEQYF.

This chain links TRBV13 with TRBJ2-2, with a tentative D call TRBD1 (6 bases). This CDR3 is 16 amino acids long. V gave up 5 bases and J gave up 2 bases, with 15 bases separating them. Per germline, CDR1 PRHDT and CDR2 FYEKMQ (reference sequence). The CDR3: CASSPNRAQNTGELFF. As DNA, the CDR3 is TGTGCCAGCAGCCCAAACAGGGCACAAAACACCGGGGAGCTGTTTTTT.

The chain uses TRBV2 and TRBJ2-3; 8 positions match TRBD2. V lost 3 bases and J lost 11; bases outside the gene matches: 7. Germline-derived CDR1 and CDR2 are SNHLY and FYNNEI. The CDR3 is 13 residues long. The DNA for the CDR3 is TGTGCCAGCAGTGATGAAACGGGAGGGAGGCAGTATTTT. It is translated as CASSDETGGRQYF.

This clone was seen only a few times. The chain couples TRBV18 to TRBJ2-7; unclear D gene. This CDR3 has 15 residues. Germline V gene lookup returns CDR1 KGHSH and CDR2 LQKENI. V lost 2 bases to trimming and J lost 1 base, with 12 bases between them. For the CDR3, the DNA is TGTGCCAGCTCACCAATGACATGGGGATCCTACGAGCAGTACTTC. Amino acids: CASSPMTWGSYEQYF.

The chain recombines TRBV29-1 with TRBJ2-3, with 14 bases identical to TRBD2. CDR1 is SQVTM and CDR2 is ANQGSEA in the germline V gene. The CDR3 is 15 residues long. Losses at the gene ends were 8 bases for V and 1 base for J; bases not matched to a gene: 5. The CDR3 nucleotides are TGCAGCACGGGACTAGCGGGAGTGGGCACAGATACGCAGTATTTT. It yields the protein CSTGLAGVGTDTQYF.

The rearrangement joins TRBV29-1 to TRBJ2-1; TRBD2 matches at 8 bases. With 3 bases clipped from V and 10 bases from J, the junction kept 11 bases outside the gene matches. The CDR3 has 14 residues. Germline assignment: CDR1 SQVTM and CDR2 ANQGSEA. CDR3 in amino acids: CSVDRAGAKEEQFF. DNA for the CDR3: TGCAGCGTTGACCGAGCGGGAGCCAAGGAGGAGCAGTTCTTC.

This clone was observed a handful of times. The chain combines TRBV11-2 with TRBJ2-3; D is ambiguous. The V and J ends lost 3 bases and 1 base respectively, with 14 bases between them. The germline V gene encodes CDR1 SGHAT and CDR2 FQNNGV. This CDR3 is 16 amino acids long. The CDR3 DNA reads as TGTGCCAGCAGCTTTCTACAGAACAGAGGCACAGATACGCAGTATTTT. This codes for CASSFLQNRGTDTQYF.

This clone was counted only a few times. The chain combines TRBV5-1 with TRBJ2-1; the match to TRBD2 covers 11 bases. The V segment lost 2 bases and the J segment 9 bases; nucleotides outside the gene matches: 10. In germline, CDR1 is SGHRS, CDR2 YFSETQ. This CDR3 region has 16 residues. The CDR3 DNA follows: TGCGCCAGCAGCTTAAATCCTAGCGGGAGGATGGGTGAGCAGTTCTTC. Translated, it gives CASSLNPSGRMGEQFF.

This clone was seen a few times. A much larger clone differs by one base, so this may be a read error. The same CDR3 arises from other DNA sequences in this sample as well. The V gene is TRBV5-6, the J gene TRBJ2-1; D gene uncertain. The V gene lost 1 base and the J gene lost 8 bases, with 4 bases spanning the gap. The CDR3 is 11 amino acids. Looked up from germline, CDR1 is SGHDT and CDR2 is YYEEEE. CDR3 sequence (DNA): TGTGCCAGCAGCTTGTACGATGAGCAGTTCTTC. Translated, it gives CASSLYDEQFF. The full variable domain, its missing parts supplied by reference TRBV5-6 and TRBJ2-1, is DAGVTQSPTHLIKTRGQQVTLRCSPKSGHDTVSWYQQALGQGPQFIFQYYEEEERQRGNFPDRFSGHQFPNYSSELNVNALLLGDSALYLCASSLYDEQFFGPGTRLTVL.

The chain combines TRBV4-3 with TRBJ2-1, with TRBD2 matching 7 bases. This CDR3 has 16 amino acids. Unmatched junction bases numbered 9, after V lost 2 bases and J lost 5 bases. The germline V gene encodes CDR1 LGHNA and CDR2 YSLEER. As DNA, the CDR3 is TGCGCCAGCAGCCAAAGTGAGCTAGCGGTAAACAATGAGCAGTTCTTC. Residues: CASSQSELAVNNEQFF.

The table lists this clone with a few counts. This chain uses TRBV7-2 with TRBJ1-4; no firm D call. Trimming left V 3 bases short and J 8 bases short, with 10 bases between. The length of the CDR3 is 13 residues. Germline V gives CDR1 SGHTA, CDR2 FQGNSA. As DNA, the CDR3 is TGTGCCAGCAGCTTTGTGGGAGCGGAAAAACTGTTTTTT. Translation: CASSFVGAEKLFF.

This clone turned up a few times. The chain recombines TRBV7-9 with TRBJ1-2, with a tentative D call TRBD1 (5 bases). The germline V gene encodes CDR1 SEHNR and CDR2 FQNEAQ (reference sequence). CDR3 length: 14 amino acids. The ends were cut back, 2 bases at V and 2 bases at J, with 9 bases in the middle. As DNA, the CDR3 is TGTGCCAGCAGCTTATTTGGGGGGAACTATGGCTACACCTTC. This gives the protein CASSLFGGNYGYTF.

The chain joins TRBV4-1 to TRBJ2-1, with 13 bases matching TRBD2. The CDR3 loop spans 16 amino acids. Germline V gene lookup returns CDR1 MGHRA and CDR2 YSYEKL. Germline trimming cut 4 bases from V and 8 bases from J; bases unmatched to any gene: 8. The CDR3 bases are TGCGCCAGCAGCCGCCGGACTAGCGGGAGTAATTATGAGCAGTTCTTC. Translating it yields CASSRRTSGSNYEQFF.

This clone was found a few times. The rearrangement joins TRBV28 to TRBJ2-7; D may correspond to TRBD1 or TRBD2 (6 bases each). In germline, CDR1 is MDHEN, CDR2 SYDVKM. V lost 2 bases and J lost 3, with 14 bases in between. This CDR3 region has 15 residues. DNA of the CDR3: TGTGCCAGCAGTTTAGGGGGGCCCGAGGTCTACGAGCAGTACTTC. It translates to CASSLGGPEVYEQYF.

This clone was seen more than once but under ten times. This chain uses TRBV28 with TRBJ2-7, with 11 bases lining up with TRBD2. This CDR3 region has 16 residues. Per the germline V gene, CDR1 is MDHEN and CDR2 is SYDVKM. V lost 3 bases to trimming and J lost 1 base; unmatched junction nucleotides: 5. This CDR3 is CASSFRTSGRSYEQYF. The DNA for the CDR3 is TGTGCCAGCAGTTTCAGGACTAGCGGGCGATCCTACGAGCAGTACTTC.

In its sample, this clone was seen a few times. The genes are TRBV27 and TRBJ2-3, with 7 nucleotides matching TRBD2. After removal of 2 bases from V and 0 bases from J, the junction contained 2 bases not matched to a gene. The CDR3 length is 15 residues. Germline V gives CDR1 MNHEY, CDR2 SMNVEV (reference sequence). The CDR3 DNA follows: TGTGCCAGCAGTTTACGGCGGGGGAGCACAGATACGCAGTATTTT. This gives the protein CASSLRRGSTDTQYF.

To note about this clone: Other DNA sequences within the sample encode an identical CDR3. V gene TRBV28 combines with J gene TRBJ1-2; D uncertain. Germline CDR1 and CDR2: MDHEN and SYDVKM. This CDR3 has 11 amino acids. V lost 6 bases, J lost 2 bases, and 4 bases lay in between. CDR3 in DNA: TGTGCCAGCAGGGCGAACTATGGCTACACCTTC. It specifies CASRANYGYTF.

The chain is built from TRBV5-4 and TRBJ2-3; TRBD2 matches at 8 bases. Germline loops: CDR1 SGHNT, CDR2 YYREEE (reference sequence). J gave up 1 base and V 4 bases, and 2 bases lay outside the gene matches. CDR3 length: 14 amino acids. The chain's CDR3 is CASSHGRGTDTQYF. The CDR3 DNA sequence: TGTGCCAGCAGCCACGGGAGGGGCACAGATACGCAGTATTTT.